This TCR beta chain was identified during a study of cytomegalovirus exposure and HLA in healthy donors (dated by TCRdb to the late 2010s). The study in broad terms: According to an earlier analysis of a few hundred of the donors, about 179 million T cells yielded roughly 110 million unique TCR beta sequences and about 280 Gb of sequence data. In the later analysis, no new phenotypic data were used to find candidate immune exposures; instead, reliance was placed on TCR beta sequences and their occurrence across donors. An earlier analysis of several hundred of the donors applied high-throughput TCR beta sequencing to assess whether each TCR beta V gene segment acted as functional or pseudogenic. Both class I and class II loci were covered by HLA typing, at four-digit resolution. An early release covering more than 500 HLA-typed donors comprised approximately 300 gigabases of sequencing data and around 85 million unique TCR sequences. Because of strong linkage in the cohort, five DR-DQ haplotypes were treated as single units for association and clustering. Typing coverage varied by locus: roughly 620-640 donors for A, B, C, DRB1 and DQB1; roughly 500 for DQA1; 606 for DPA1; more than 450 for DPB1. Donor age, sex, ethnicity and CMV serostatus were compiled alongside the repertoire data. The study was designed to test whether signatures of past pathogen exposure could be identified by cataloging public T cell receptors. All discovery cohort repertoires had been generated on a single sequencing platform. In a later genetic analysis, genome-wide SNP genotypes for about three fifths of the roughly 670 donors were used, and that subset was treated as a discovery cohort. To predict cytomegalovirus infection status, the study combined high-throughput TCR immunosequencing, statistical association of individual TCRs with disease status, and machine learning. Among the roughly 370 genotyped donors, under 90% belonged to the genetic ancestry cluster associated with self-reported Caucasian donors. On average, around 240,000 unique TCR beta nucleotide sequences were sequenced per donor among several hundred genotyped donors of the cohort, with about 19% of those sequences being non-productive. In addition to the first cohort of several hundred subjects, a separate validation cohort of approximately 130 different subjects was used. A later analysis re-analyzed previously published TCR beta repertoires from approximately 670 donors and added high-resolution HLA genotyping to study TCR occurrence patterns. Using immunosequencing, the study profiled T cell repertoires from around 670 subjects and related those repertoires to cytomegalovirus serostatus.

Deletion took 5 bases off V and 5 bases off J, with a span of 21 bases between the germline ends. Taken from the germline V gene, the CDR1 and CDR2 loops are SGHAT and FQNNGV. The CDR3 holds 16 amino acids from the cysteine to the phenylalanine. The only DNA kept is the CDR3, 48 bases in frame from the first base. The cohort comprised 550 to 700 healthy bone marrow donors. At the time of sampling, all cohort members were nominally healthy, though unrecorded immune exposures were likely present. The donor tested CMV seronegative and was one of the 352 seronegative cohort members. Every donor gave a peripheral blood sample, and the peripheral blood mononuclear cells from that sample were used for TCR beta sequencing. The Qiagen DNeasy Blood Extraction Kit was used to extract genomic DNA from the blood cell samples. The protocol used for the library was the immunoSEQ multiplex PCR assay. For the multiplex PCR, a mixture combining 60 forward primers for TCR Vbeta segments and 13 reverse primers for TCR Jbeta segments was used. The CDR3 region of rearranged TCR beta genes was amplified from genomic DNA by a multiplex PCR assay. On the Illumina HiSeq System, the amplified TCR beta libraries were sequenced as 87-base-pair reads. In the source study's methods: In a later analysis, approximately 74 million unique TCR beta chains were counted across the 690 or so repertoires, and roughly 9.9 million of these chains were shared by at least two donors. Raw reads were error-corrected and collapsed into unique sequences with a nearest-neighbor algorithm that merged closely related sequences to remove PCR and sequencing errors. Alignment of CDR3 sequences to IMGT reference sequences was used to assign V, D and J gene segments. For a sequence to be retained, at least a six-nucleotide match to both a V gene segment and a J gene segment was required. Rearrangements were classified as productive when the CDR3 lacked stop codons and remained in frame with V and J, and all other rearrangements were classified as non-productive. Following IMGT convention, CDR3 was defined as the stretch from the second conserved V-encoded cysteine to the conserved J-encoded phenylalanine. The earlier analysis of about 640 of the donors excluded any sequence lacking an unambiguous match to a single V gene segment. In an earlier analysis of several hundred of the donors, V segments were called functional above 56.7% productive rearrangements and were called segregating when the between-donor standard deviation exceeded 5%. A statistical classification framework was built to diagnose cytomegalovirus status from the catalog of TCR beta chain sequences. In a later analysis, V and J genes were assigned by comparing TCR nucleotide sequences against IMGT/GENE-DB human TR gene sequences. In a later analysis, CDR3 sequences and most-parsimonious VDJ recombination scenarios were assigned using the TCRdist pipeline. A later analysis defined each TCR beta chain by its CDR3 amino acid sequence plus V-gene family, and excluded reads lacking a unique V-gene family. A later analysis removed several hundred highly shared, low-generation-probability nucleotide sequences to deal with suspected cross-contamination and a sequencing artifact. A later analysis calculated a clonal expansion index for each public chain from normalized within-repertoire ranks of inferred template counts. A later analysis computed generation probabilities with a VDJ recombination model fitted to out-of-frame rearrangements, and checked the results against IGoR. Hypergeometric tests were used in a later analysis to score TCR-TCR, TCR-HLA and TCR-CMV co-occurrence, with a repertoire-size bias correction applied to the TCR pairs. False discovery rates were estimated in a later analysis by permuting HLA or CMV assignments 20 times. In a later analysis, co-occurring TCRs were grouped with DBSCAN, and TCRdist sequence similarity was added when clustering was performed within HLA-allele-positive subsets. Co-occurrence clustering excluded repertoires with fewer than 30,000 or more than 120,000 public chains, plus five with anomalous nucleotide sharing. TCRdb carries this immuneACCESS record with in-frame sequences only. Its versions omit some clonotypes, under half of them owing to an unresolved V gene in the studies checked, with the rest unexplained. D and trimming were read from the DNA, whereas the V and J calls and clone size are those reported in that table. Across this sample there are some 160,000 clones, with 82% seen only once. Of the sample, approximately 3% is held by the ten largest clones.

Remarks on this clone: It lacks a known antigen. Nothing much larger sits one base from this clone, and base qualities are not available.

Results the study describes overall, beyond this receptor: Most TCR sequences were observed very rarely across donors, whereas some public TCRs were present in many individuals. The earlier analysis of approximately 560 of the donors excluded seventeen rarely observed V segments, including chromosome 9 orphons, because counts were too low. A cluster of highly shared sequence variants was judged likely to be a technical artifact of the sequencing pipeline. A later analysis found that TCR association rates varied across HLA loci, with DRB1 alleles showing the most associated TCRs and HLA-C alleles the fewest. An earlier analysis of several hundred of the donors showed that most TCR beta V segments appeared in productive rearrangements either about 90% or about 30% of the time, which broadly matched IMGT annotations. The study gave a list of about 170 TCR beta chains associated with cytomegalovirus. A later analysis found that HLA-associated TCR beta chains were more clonally expanded and had lower generation probabilities than equally common non-associated chains. According to the authors, the approach could potentially be generalized to other disease states and immunological phenotypes. When HLA alleles, especially DR and DQ, strongly co-occurred, TCR associations were difficult to assign to individual alleles. Correlated functional status among segregating V segments might reflect linkage disequilibrium, but an unknown experimental factor could not be ruled out. Most CMV-associated TCR beta chains appeared to be HLA-restricted in a later analysis, and the HLA associations seemed to be driven largely by CMV exposure. An association between a missense DCLRE1C variant and V-gene and J-gene trimming of TCR beta chains was found in a later genetic analysis and replicated in an independent cohort. Several of the top co-occurrence clusters appeared to be linked to parvovirus B19, influenza, CMV and Epstein-Barr virus, according to a later analysis. CMV serostatus was the only immune exposure information available for the cohort. Compared with the approximately 700-donor mean, donors in an Asian-associated ancestry cluster had fewer N-insertions in productive TCRs, according to a later genetic analysis. The cohort was sequenced for TCR beta chains only, and without alpha or paired-chain data the features that could be detected were limited. The classifier was reported to diagnose cytomegalovirus status with high specificity and sensitivity in both the original and validation cohorts. Because HLA typing was missing for some donors at each locus, association tests included only the typed subset. Three of the identified cytomegalovirus-associated TCR beta chains were confirmed in vitro to be specific for cytomegalovirus antigens. Sequencing depth was assumed to be roughly uniform across donors in the presence/absence analyses, though that assumption may not hold. Specific HLA alleles were associated with about 17,000 TCR beta sequences at a false discovery rate of 0.05 in a later analysis. A further reported finding was that TCR beta sequences accurately predicted the HLA-A and HLA-B alleles for most subjects in the first cohort. Because the 87-base-pair reads could not distinguish some IMGT-functional V segments, including TRBV6-2 and TRBV6-3, those segments were excluded.

Recombination joined TRBV11-2 with TRBJ1-2; there is no confident call for the D gene. This clonotype was sampled from a male donor in good health and CMV-seronegative. The sample consisted of PBMCs. The CDR3 protein sequence reads: CASSLRGSLGYYGYTF. In nucleotides, the sequence is TGTGCCAGCAGCCTACGAGGGTCTTTGGGCTATTATGGCTACACCTTC.